This record covers a single T cell receptor (beta chain). Per the original data handling: From reference gene primer amplification, estimates of nucleated cell counts were derived. Data came from immunoSEQ multiplex PCR; TCRdb stores just in-frame clones and leaves some out. V and J calls and clone size are those listed in that table; D and trimming were worked out from the DNA. The sample has about 120,000 clones, 85% seen once. The data originate from a study of blood T cell repertoires in COVID-19. Across the whole study: The analysed material was cDNA or gDNA that came from T cells, B-cell-depleted T cells, or PBMCs.

The source of this sequence is an elderly woman with acute or convalescent COVID-19. Sample: peripheral blood.

Written as DNA, the CDR3 is TGCAGCGACCAGGGGCTGGGCTATGGCTACACCTTC. It yields the protein CSDQGLGYGYTF. V usage is TRBV29-1 and J usage is TRBJ1-2; perhaps TRBD1 as D (6 bases). Germline assignment: CDR1 SQVTM and CDR2 ANQGSEA. CDR3 size: 12 residues. The V end was cut by 7 bases, the J end by 4 bases, with 13 bases between.